These 15 T cell receptor beta chains came from one sample sequenced in a study of Ad26.COV2.S vaccination and SARS-CoV-2 variants. Libraries were prepared by immunoSEQ multiplex PCR; TCRdb keeps only in-frame clonotypes and omits some of them. The sample consists of some 190,000 clones, roughly 85% of them appearing once. Sequenced here: peripheral blood, sampled after recovery from COVID-19. These receptor sequences come from a human donor who had recovered from COVID-19.

This clone has just one count. V and J are TRBV27 and TRBJ1-5; possibly TRBD1 for D (5 bases). Germline CDR1 reads MNHEY; CDR2 reads SMNVEV (reference sequence). The length of the CDR3 is 16 residues. V was pared by 4 bases and J by 0 bases, with 13 bases between. The CDR3 DNA sequence: TGTGCCAGCAGTTCGCGGGGAGGGGATAGCAATCAGCCCCAGCATTTT. Amino acids: CASSSRGGDSNQPQHF.

The chain joins TRBV11-3 to TRBJ1-1; D perhaps matches TRBD1 (6 bases). Trimming pared 5 bases from V and 2 bases from J, leaving 18 bases between. This CDR3 is 16 amino acids long. Germline V gene data show CDR1 as SGHNT and CDR2 as YENEEA. The CDR3 reads CASSTGSSTGNTEAFF. The CDR3 DNA reads as TGTGCCAGCAGCACCGGGTCCTCGACAGGAAACACTGAAGCTTTCTTT.

In this sample, this clone turned up a few times. The chain carries TRBV19 and TRBJ2-1; D may be TRBD1 (6 bases). The germline gives CDR1 LNHDA, CDR2 SQIVND (reference sequence). This CDR3 spans 24 amino acids. Deletions cut 3 bases from V and 0 bases from J, with 36 bases between. The CDR3 DNA is TGTGCCAGTAGTATTCCTCCTCGGATCTTAGGGACAAAGGGAACAAAGAGCTCCTACAATGAGCAGTTCTTC. Protein: CASSIPPRILGTKGTKSSYNEQFF.

This clone has only one observation. The chain carries TRBV11-3 and TRBJ1-3, with D possibly matching TRBD1 (6 bases). V lost 4 bases to trimming and J lost 0 bases, with 10 bases between them. Germline V CDR1 and CDR2: SGHNT, YENEEA. This CDR3 region has 15 residues. CDR3 protein: CASSSGQYSGNTIYF. Written as DNA, the CDR3 is TGTGCCAGCAGCTCCGGACAGTACTCTGGAAACACCATATATTTT.

The chain joins TRBV5-1 to TRBJ1-1, with 10 bases aligning to TRBD1. The CDR3 spans 14 residues. CDR1 and CDR2 from the germline V gene are SGHRS and YFSETQ. Germline trimming cut 7 bases from V and 4 bases from J; bases unmatched to any gene: 7. As DNA, the CDR3 is TGCGCCAGCTATCGGACAGGGGGAGGCACTGAAGCTTTCTTT. Protein product: CASYRTGGGTEAFF.

The rearrangement links TRBV11-2 to TRBJ1-1; the D gene is possibly TRBD1 (5 bases). Germline V gives CDR1 SGHAT, CDR2 FQNNGV. The V end was cut by 6 bases, the J end by 4 bases, with 30 bases between. The CDR3 consists of 19 residues. CDR3 protein: CASSLITSPRGRWFTEAFF. Here the CDR3 DNA reads TGTGCCAGCAGTCTGATTACCTCCCCAAGGGGTCGATGGTTCACTGAAGCTTTCTTT.

The chain couples TRBV21-1 to TRBJ1-6; no DNA check was done on the table's D call, TRBD1. TRBV21-1 is a listed pseudogene. CDR3 length: 19 amino acids. As DNA, the CDR3 is TGTGCCAGCACCACCCTGGGCAGGGGGCGCGTTCCCTATAATTCACCCCTCCACTTT. Protein sequence: CASTTLGRGRVPYNSPLHF.

The rearrangement joins TRBV29-1 to TRBJ1-2; D gene unclear. The V end lost 7 bases, the J end lost 6 bases, and 12 bases lay between the germline ends. In germline, CDR1 is SQVTM, CDR2 ANQGSEA. The CDR3 totals 11 residues. The CDR3 loop reads CSASGVHGYTF. CDR3 DNA: TGCAGCGCATCTGGGGTGCATGGCTACACCTTC.

The rearrangement links TRBV20-1 to TRBJ2-4; D is ambiguous. V was cut by 7 bases and J by 8 bases, with 12 bases left in between. Germline V gene lookup returns CDR1 DFQATT and CDR2 SNEGSKA (reference sequence). This CDR3 contains 11 residues. The CDR3 here is CSGGNGYIQYF. CDR3 coding DNA: TGCAGTGGGGGAAACGGGTACATTCAGTACTTC.

The chain joins TRBV9 to TRBJ2-1; no definite D call. Germline values: CDR1 SGDLS, CDR2 YYNGEE. V lost 4 bases, J lost 4 bases, and 12 bases lay in between. The CDR3 spans 14 residues. The CDR3 DNA sequence: TGTGCCAGCAGCACTGCCGCTGTTTACAATGAGCAGTTCTTC. Its translation: CASSTAAVYNEQFF.

The chain combines TRBV11-1 with TRBJ2-1; perhaps TRBD1 as D (6 bases). Germline assignment: CDR1 SGHAT and CDR2 FQDESV (reference sequence). V was pared by 5 bases and J by 6 bases, with 17 bases between. The CDR3 runs to 15 residues. The chain's CDR3 is CASSQQGYLGNEQFF. In nucleotides, the CDR3 is TGTGCCAGCAGCCAACAGGGCTATTTGGGCAATGAGCAGTTCTTC.

The CDR3 loop is CSGRDSYGYTF. In nucleotides, the CDR3 is TGCAGCGGAAGGGATAGCTATGGCTACACCTTC. The chain has TRBV29-1 and TRBJ1-2, with D hard to call. This CDR3 is 11 amino acids long. Looked up from germline, CDR1 is SQVTM and CDR2 is ANQGSEA. Trimming took 7 bases from V and 4 from J, leaving 10 bases between them.

CDR3 DNA: TGTGCCACCAGCAGAGATCGGGGCGGATTGAGCTCCTACGAGCAGTACTTC. Its protein product is CATSRDRGGLSSYEQYF. This chain joins TRBV15 and TRBJ2-7; D is tentatively TRBD1 or TRBD2 (5 bases each). V was shortened by 0 bases and J by 0 bases, with 15 bases between the two germline ends. The CDR3 sequence is 17 residues long. CDR1 LNHNV and CDR2 YYDKDF come from the germline V gene (reference sequence).

This clone occurred a few times. The V gene is TRBV11-1, the J gene TRBJ1-6, with TRBD1 matching over 7 bases. Germline lookup yields CDR1 SGHAT and CDR2 FQDESV (reference sequence). The CDR3 is 13 residues long. V was pared by 3 bases and J by 9 bases, with 2 bases of the junction left unmatched. CDR3 DNA: TGTGCCAGCAGCTTTAACAGGGGTTCACCCCTCCACTTT. Amino acid sequence: CASSFNRGSPLHF. Supplemented by reference TRBV11-1 and TRBJ1-6, the full variable domain reads EAEVAQSPRYKITEKSQAVAFWCDPISGHATLYWYRQILGQGPELLVQFQDESVVDDSQLPKDRFSAERLKGVDSTLKIQPAELGDSAMYLCASSFNRGSPLHFGNGTRLTVT.

The chain combines TRBV6-5 with TRBJ2-7; a weak D match, TRBD1 (5 bases). The CDR3 is made up of 13 amino acids. V was shortened by 2 bases and J by 2 bases, with 7 bases between the two germline ends. Germline-derived CDR1 and CDR2 are MNHEY and SVGAGI. CDR3 in DNA: TGTGCCAGCAGTTACGACAGAACCTACGAGCAGTACTTC. Protein product: CASSYDRTYEQYF.